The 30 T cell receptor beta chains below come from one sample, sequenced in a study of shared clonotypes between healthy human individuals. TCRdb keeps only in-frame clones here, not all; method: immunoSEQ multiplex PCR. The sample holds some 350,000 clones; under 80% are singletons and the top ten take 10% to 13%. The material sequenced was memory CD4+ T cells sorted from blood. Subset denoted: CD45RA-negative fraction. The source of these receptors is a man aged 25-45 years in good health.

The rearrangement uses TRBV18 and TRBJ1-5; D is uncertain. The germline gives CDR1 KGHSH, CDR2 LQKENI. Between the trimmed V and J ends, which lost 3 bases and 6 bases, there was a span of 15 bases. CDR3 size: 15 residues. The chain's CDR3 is CASSPQDLGTQPQHF. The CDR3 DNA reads TGTGCCAGCTCACCTCAGGACCTAGGTACTCAGCCCCAGCATTTT. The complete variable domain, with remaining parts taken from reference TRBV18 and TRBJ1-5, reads NAGVMQNPRHLVRRRGQEARLRCSPMKGHSHVYWYRQLPEEGLKFMVYLQKENIIDESGMPKERFSAEFPKEGPSILRIQQVVRGDSAAYFCASSPQDLGTQPQHFGDGTRLSIL.

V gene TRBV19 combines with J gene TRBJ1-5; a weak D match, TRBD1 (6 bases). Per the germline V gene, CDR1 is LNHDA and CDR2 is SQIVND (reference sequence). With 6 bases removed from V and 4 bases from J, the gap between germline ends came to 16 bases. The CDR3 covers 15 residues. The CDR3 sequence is CASRARTESNQPQHF. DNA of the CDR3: TGTGCCAGTAGGGCCAGGACAGAGTCTAATCAGCCCCAGCATTTT. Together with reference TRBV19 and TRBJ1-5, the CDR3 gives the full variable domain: DGGITQSPKYLFRKEGQNVTLSCEQNLNHDAMYWYRQDPGQGLRLIYYSQIVNDFQKGDIAEGYSVSREKKESFPLTVTSAQKNPTAFYLCASRARTESNQPQHFGDGTRLSIL.

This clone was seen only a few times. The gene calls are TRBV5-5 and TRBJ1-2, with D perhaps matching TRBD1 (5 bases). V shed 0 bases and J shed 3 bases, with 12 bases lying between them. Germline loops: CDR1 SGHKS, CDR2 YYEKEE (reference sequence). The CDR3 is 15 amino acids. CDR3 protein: CASSLARGPYYGYTF. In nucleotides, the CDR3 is TGTGCCAGCAGCTTGGCAAGGGGTCCCTACTATGGCTACACCTTC.

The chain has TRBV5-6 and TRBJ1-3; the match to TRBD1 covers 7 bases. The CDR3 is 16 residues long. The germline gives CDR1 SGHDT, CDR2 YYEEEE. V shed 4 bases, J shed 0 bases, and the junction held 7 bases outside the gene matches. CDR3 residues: CASSPSTGASGNTIYF. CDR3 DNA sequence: TGTGCCAGCAGCCCCTCAACAGGGGCCTCTGGAAACACCATATATTTT.

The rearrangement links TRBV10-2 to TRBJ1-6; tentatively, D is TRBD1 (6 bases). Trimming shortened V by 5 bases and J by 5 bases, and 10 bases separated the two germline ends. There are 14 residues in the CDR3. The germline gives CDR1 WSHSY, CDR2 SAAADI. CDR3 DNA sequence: TGCGCCAGCAGTATTGACAGGAATAATTCACCCCTCCACTTT. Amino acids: CASSIDRNNSPLHF.

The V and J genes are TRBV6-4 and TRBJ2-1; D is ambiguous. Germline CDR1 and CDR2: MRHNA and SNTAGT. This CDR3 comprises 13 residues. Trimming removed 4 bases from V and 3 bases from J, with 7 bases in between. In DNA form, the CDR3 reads TGTGCCAGCAGTGTCATACTCTACAATGAGCAGTTCTTC. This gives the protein CASSVILYNEQFF.

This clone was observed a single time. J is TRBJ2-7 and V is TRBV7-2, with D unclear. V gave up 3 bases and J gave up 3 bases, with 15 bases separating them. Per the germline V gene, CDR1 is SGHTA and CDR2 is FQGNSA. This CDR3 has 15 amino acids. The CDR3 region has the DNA TGTGCCAGCAGCTTGACCTCCACTCCCAACTACGAGCAGTACTTC. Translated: CASSLTSTPNYEQYF.

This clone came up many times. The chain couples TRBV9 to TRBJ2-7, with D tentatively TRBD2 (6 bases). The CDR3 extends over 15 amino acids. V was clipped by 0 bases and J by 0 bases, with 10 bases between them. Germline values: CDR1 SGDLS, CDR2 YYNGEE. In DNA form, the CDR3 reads TGTGCCAGCAGCGTAGGTGCGGGGTCCTCCTACGAGCAGTACTTC. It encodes CASSVGAGSSYEQYF.

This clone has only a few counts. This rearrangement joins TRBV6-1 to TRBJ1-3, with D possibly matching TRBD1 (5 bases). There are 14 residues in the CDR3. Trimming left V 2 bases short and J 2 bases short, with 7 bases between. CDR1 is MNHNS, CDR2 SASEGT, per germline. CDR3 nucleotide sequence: TGTGCCAGCAGTGAATGGGGGGCTGGAAACACCATATATTTT. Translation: CASSEWGAGNTIYF.

The CDR3 DNA follows: TGTGCCAGCAGCTATTCCGACACAGATACGCAGTATTTT. This sequence encodes CASSYSDTDTQYF. V gene TRBV7-9 combines with J gene TRBJ2-3, with D unclear. Germline loops: CDR1 SEHNR, CDR2 FQNEAQ (reference sequence). The CDR3 runs 13 residues. V dropped 4 bases and J dropped 2 bases, with 7 bases sitting between them. The variable domain in full, completed from reference TRBV7-9 and TRBJ2-3, reads DTGVSQNPRHKITKRGQNVTFRCDPISEHNRLYWYRQTLGQGPEFLTYFQNEAQLEKSRLLSDRFSAERPKGSFSTLEIQRTEQGDSAMYLCASSYSDTDTQYFGPGTRLTVL.

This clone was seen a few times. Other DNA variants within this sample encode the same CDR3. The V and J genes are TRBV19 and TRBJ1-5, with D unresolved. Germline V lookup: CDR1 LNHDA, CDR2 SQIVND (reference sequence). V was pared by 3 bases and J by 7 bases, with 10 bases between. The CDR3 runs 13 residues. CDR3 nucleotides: TGTGCCAGTAGTATCTTGGGTGACCAGCCCCAGCATTTT. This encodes CASSILGDQPQHF.

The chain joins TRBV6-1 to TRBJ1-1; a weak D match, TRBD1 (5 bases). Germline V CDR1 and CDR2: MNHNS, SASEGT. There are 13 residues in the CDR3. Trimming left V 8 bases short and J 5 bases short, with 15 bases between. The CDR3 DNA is TGTGCCAGCCGCCCCGGGGGAGGTACTGAAGCTTTCTTT. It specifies CASRPGGGTEAFF.

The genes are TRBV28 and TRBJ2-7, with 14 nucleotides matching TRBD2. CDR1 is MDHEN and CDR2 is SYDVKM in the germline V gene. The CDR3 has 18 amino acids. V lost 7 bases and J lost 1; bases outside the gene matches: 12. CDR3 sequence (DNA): TGTGCCAGCATTACCGGGACTAGCGGGAGAAAGGGGTCCTACGAGCAGTACTTC. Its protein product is CASITGTSGRKGSYEQYF.

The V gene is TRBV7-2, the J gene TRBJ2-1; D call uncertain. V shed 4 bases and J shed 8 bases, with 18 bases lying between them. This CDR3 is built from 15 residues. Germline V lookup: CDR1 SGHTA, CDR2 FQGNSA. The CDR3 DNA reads TGTGCCAGCAGCTCAACGGGCCGCCCGTTCCATGAGCAGTTCTTC. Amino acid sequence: CASSSTGRPFHEQFF.

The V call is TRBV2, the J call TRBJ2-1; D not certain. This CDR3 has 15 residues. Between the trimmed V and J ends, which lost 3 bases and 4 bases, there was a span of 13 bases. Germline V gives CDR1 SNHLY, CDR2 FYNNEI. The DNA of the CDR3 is TGTGCCAGCAGTGAGCAGGACCACCTTTACAATGAGCAGTTCTTC. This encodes CASSEQDHLYNEQFF.

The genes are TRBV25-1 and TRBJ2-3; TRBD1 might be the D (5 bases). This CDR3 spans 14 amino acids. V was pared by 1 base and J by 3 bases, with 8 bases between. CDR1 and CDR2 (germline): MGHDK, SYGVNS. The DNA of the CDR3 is TGTGCCAGCAGTGAATTTAGGGGTACAGATACGCAGTATTTT. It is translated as CASSEFRGTDTQYF.

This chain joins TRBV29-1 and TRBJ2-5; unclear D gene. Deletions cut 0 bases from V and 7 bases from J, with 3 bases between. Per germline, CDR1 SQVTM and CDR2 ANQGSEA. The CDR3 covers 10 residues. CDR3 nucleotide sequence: TGCAGCGTTGAAGATGCGACCCAGTACTTC. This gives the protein CSVEDATQYF.

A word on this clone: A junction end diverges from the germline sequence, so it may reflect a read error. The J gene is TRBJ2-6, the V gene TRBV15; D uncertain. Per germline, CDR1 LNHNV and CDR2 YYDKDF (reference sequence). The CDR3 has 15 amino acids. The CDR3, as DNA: TGTGTCACCAGCAGAGGCGGTCCTGGGGCCAACGTCCTGACTTTC. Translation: CVTSRGGPGANVLTF. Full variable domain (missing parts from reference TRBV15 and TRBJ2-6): DAMVIQNPRYQVTQFGKPVTLSCSQTLNHNVMYWYQQKSSQAPKLLFHYYDKDFNNEADTPDNFQSRRPNTSFCFLDIRSPGLGDTAMYLCVTSRGGPGANVLTFGAGSRLTVL.

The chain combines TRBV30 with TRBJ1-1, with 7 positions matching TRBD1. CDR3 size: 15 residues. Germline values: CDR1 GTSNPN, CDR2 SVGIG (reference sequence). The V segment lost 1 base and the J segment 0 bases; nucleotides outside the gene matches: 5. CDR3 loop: CAWSGNRGMNTEAFF. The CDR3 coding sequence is TGTGCCTGGAGTGGAAACAGGGGAATGAACACTGAAGCTTTCTTT.

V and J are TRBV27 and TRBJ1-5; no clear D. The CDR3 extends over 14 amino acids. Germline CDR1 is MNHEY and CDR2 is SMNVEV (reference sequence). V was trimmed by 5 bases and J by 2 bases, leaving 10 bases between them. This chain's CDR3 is CASSPGGGNQPQHF. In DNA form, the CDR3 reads TGTGCCAGCAGTCCCGGTGGAGGCAATCAGCCCCAGCATTTT.

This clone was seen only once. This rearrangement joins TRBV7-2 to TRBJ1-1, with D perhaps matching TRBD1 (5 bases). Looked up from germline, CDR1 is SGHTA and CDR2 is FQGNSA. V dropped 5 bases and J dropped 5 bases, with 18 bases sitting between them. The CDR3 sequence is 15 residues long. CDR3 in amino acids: CASSPLGVPVTEAFF. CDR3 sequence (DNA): TGTGCCAGCAGCCCACTAGGGGTGCCTGTGACTGAAGCTTTCTTT.

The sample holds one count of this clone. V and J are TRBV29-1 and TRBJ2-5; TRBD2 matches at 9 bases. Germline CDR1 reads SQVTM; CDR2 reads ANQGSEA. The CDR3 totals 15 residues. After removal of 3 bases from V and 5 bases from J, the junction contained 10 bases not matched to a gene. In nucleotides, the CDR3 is TGCAGCGTTGACAGGGCTAGCGGGAATAGGGAGACCCAGTACTTC. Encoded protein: CSVDRASGNRETQYF.

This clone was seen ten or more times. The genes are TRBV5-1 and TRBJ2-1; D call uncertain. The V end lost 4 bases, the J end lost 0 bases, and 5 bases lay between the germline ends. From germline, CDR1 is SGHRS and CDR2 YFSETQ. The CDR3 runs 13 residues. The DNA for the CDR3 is TGCGCCAGCAGCCCAAGCTCCTACAATGAGCAGTTCTTC. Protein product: CASSPSSYNEQFF.

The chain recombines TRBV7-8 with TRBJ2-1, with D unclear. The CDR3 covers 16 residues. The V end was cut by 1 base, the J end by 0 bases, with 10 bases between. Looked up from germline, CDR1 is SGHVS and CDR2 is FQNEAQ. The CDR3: CASSLGIASSYNEQFF. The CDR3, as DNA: TGTGCCAGCAGCTTAGGTATTGCAAGCTCCTACAATGAGCAGTTCTTC.

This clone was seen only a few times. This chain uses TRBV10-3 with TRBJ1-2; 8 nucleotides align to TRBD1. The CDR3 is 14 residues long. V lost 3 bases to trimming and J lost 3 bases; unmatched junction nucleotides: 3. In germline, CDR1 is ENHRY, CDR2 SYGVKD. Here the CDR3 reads CAISEQGEDYGYTF. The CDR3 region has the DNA TGTGCCATCAGTGAACAGGGGGAAGACTATGGCTACACCTTC.

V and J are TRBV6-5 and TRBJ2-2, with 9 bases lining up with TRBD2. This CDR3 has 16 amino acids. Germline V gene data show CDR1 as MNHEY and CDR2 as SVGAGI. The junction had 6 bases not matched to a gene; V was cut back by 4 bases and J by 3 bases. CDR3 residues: CASSFLAGEDTGELFF. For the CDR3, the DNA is TGTGCCAGCAGTTTCTTAGCGGGAGAGGACACCGGGGAGCTGTTTTTT.

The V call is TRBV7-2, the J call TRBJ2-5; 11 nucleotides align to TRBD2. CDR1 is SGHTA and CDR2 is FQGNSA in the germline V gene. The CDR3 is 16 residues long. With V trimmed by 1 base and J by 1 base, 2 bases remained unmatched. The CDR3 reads CASSLVGTSGQETQYF. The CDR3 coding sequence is TGTGCCAGCAGCTTAGTAGGGACTAGCGGCCAAGAGACCCAGTACTTC.

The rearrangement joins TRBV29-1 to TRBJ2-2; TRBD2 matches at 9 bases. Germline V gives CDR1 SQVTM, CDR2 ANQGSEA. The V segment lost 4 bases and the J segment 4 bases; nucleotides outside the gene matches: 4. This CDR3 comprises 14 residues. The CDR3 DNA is TGCAGCGTTGGTGAAGCGGGAGGCACCGGGGAGCTGTTTTTT. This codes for CSVGEAGGTGELFF.

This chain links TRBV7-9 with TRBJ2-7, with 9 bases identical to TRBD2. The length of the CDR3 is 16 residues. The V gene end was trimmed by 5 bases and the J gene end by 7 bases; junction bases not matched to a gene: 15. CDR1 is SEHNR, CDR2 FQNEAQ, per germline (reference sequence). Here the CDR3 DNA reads TGTGCCAGCAGCCCGAGAGCGGGAGGTCCCCTATGGGAGCAGTACTTC. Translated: CASSPRAGGPLWEQYF.

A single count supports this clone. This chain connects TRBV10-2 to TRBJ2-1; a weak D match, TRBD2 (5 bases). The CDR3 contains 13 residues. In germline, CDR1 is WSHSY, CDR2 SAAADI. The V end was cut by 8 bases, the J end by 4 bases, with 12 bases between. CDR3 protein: CASCRDAYNEQFF. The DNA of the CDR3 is TGCGCCAGCTGTCGGGATGCGTACAATGAGCAGTTCTTC.